The clone carrying this T cell receptor beta chain was recorded once. This sample is part of a study of shared T cell receptors in the human thymus. TCRdb's copy holds only in-frame clones and misses some; the assay was immunoSEQ multiplex PCR. The sample has about 660,000 clones, over 75% seen once. Germline V gene lookup returns CDR1 SGHVS and CDR2 FNYEAQ. This CDR3 comprises 16 residues. The junction had 5 bases not matched to a gene; V was cut back by 0 bases and J by 5 bases. The data also belong to a second study, concerning human thymus T cells. As that report states: Healthy Finnish infants undergoing corrective surgery for congenital heart defects provided the donor material. Within thymic and blood repertoires, V and J gene usage appeared to be biased. The related literature has documented a marked overlap of thymic repertoires among unrelated individuals.

This clonotype was obtained from a boy less than two years old with a congenital heart defect. The source material was thymocytes. J is TRBJ2-1 and V is TRBV7-6, with TRBD2 matching 9 bases. The CDR3 DNA sequence: TGTGCCAGCAGCTTAGCGCTAGCGGGAACCAACAATGAGCAGTTCTTC. Protein: CASSLALAGTNNEQFF.